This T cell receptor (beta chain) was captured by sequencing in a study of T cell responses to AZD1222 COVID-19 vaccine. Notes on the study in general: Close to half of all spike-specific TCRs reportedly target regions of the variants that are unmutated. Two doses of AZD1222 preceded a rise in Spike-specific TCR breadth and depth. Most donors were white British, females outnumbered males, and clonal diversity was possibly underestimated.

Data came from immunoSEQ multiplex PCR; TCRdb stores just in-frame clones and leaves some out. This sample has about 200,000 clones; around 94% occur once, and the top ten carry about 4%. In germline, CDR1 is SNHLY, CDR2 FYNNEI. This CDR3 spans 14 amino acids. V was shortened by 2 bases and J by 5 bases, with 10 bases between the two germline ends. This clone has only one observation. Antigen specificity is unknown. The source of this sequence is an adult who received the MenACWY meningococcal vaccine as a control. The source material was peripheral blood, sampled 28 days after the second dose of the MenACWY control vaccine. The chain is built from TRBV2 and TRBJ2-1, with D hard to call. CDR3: CASSEYRVHNEQFF. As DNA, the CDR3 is TGTGCCAGCAGTGAATATCGGGTCCACAATGAGCAGTTCTTC. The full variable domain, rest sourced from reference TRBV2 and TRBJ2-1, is EPEVTQTPSHQVTQMGQEVILRCVPISNHLYFYWYRQILGQKVEFLVSFYNNEISEKSEIFDDQFSVERPDGSNFTLKIRSTKLEDSAMYFCASSEYRVHNEQFFGPGTRLTVL.